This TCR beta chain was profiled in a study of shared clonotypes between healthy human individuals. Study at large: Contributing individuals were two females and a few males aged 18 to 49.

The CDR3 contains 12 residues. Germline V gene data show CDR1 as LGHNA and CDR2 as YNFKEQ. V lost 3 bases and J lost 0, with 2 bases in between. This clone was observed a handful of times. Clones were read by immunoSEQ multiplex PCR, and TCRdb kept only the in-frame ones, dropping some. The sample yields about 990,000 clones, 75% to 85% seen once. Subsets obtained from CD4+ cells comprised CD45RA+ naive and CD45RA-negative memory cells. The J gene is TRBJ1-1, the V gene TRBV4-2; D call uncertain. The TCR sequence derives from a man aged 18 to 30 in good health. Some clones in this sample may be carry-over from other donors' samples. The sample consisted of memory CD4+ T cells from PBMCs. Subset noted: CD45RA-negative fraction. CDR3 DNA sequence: TGTGCCAGCAGCCAGCTGAACACTGAAGCTTTCTTT. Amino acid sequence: CASSQLNTEAFF.